This passage covers 16 T cell receptor beta chains from one sample sequenced in a study of T cells in Graves' hyperthyroidism and ophthalmopathy. TCR beta CDR3 region amplification was performed from RNA transcripts. An initial round of RT-PCR targeting the TCR CDR3 relied on the HTBI primer set. One entry per CDR3 protein results from TCRdb running MiXCR on the multiplex PCR reads. The table lists 660,000 or so distinct CDR3 sequences, more than 20% of them singletons. The sample comprised blood. The receptors originated from a man in his thirties or forties with Graves' ophthalmopathy.

At least ten counts were recorded for this clonotype. The chain joins TRBV29-1 to TRBJ1-1; no clear D. The CDR3 is 13 residues long. Germline V CDR1 and CDR2: SQVTM, ANQGSEA. V was pared by 8 bases and J by 4 bases, with 17 bases between. The CDR3 region has the DNA TGCAGCCCTAGGAGGGAGGTGGGCACTGAAGCTTTCTTT. Amino acid sequence: CSPRREVGTEAFF.

The chain recombines TRBV20-1 with TRBJ2-5; possibly TRBD1 for D (6 bases). V was clipped by 5 bases and J by 11 bases, with 12 bases between them. CDR3 length: 10 amino acids. Germline V lookup: CDR1 DFQATT, CDR2 SNEGSKA (reference sequence). CDR3 loop: CSASKTGQYF. CDR3 DNA sequence: TGCAGTGCTTCGAAGACAGGACAGTACTTC.

This clonotype was counted only a few times. The chain combines TRBV6-1 with TRBJ1-5; possible D gene TRBD1, 5 bases. The CDR3 length is 15 residues. Per germline, CDR1 MNHNS and CDR2 SASEGT. Trimming cost V 5 bases and J 0 bases, with 11 bases left between them. The CDR3 DNA reads as TGTGCCAGCAGTCGACGACAGACTAGCAATCAGCCCCAGCATTTT. Encoded protein: CASSRRQTSNQPQHF.

The V gene is TRBV5-6, the J gene TRBJ1-3, with D unresolved. Trimming took 2 bases from V and 0 from J, leaving 12 bases between them. CDR3 length equals 16 residues. Germline V gene sequence: CDR1 SGHDT, CDR2 YYEEEE. CDR3 bases: TGTGCCAGCAGCTTAAGAGGGATCCACTCTGGAAACACCATATATTTT. This codes for CASSLRGIHSGNTIYF. The variable domain in full, completed from reference TRBV5-6 and TRBJ1-3, reads DAGVTQSPTHLIKTRGQQVTLRCSPKSGHDTVSWYQQALGQGPQFIFQYYEEEERQRGNFPDRFSGHQFPNYSSELNVNALLLGDSALYLCASSLRGIHSGNTIYFGEGSWLTVV.

The chain recombines TRBV5-6 with TRBJ2-1, with 8 bases matching TRBD2. The CDR3 runs to 16 residues. Trimming cost V 0 bases and J 5 bases; bases outside gene matches: 7. The germline CDR1 and CDR2 sequences are SGHDT and YYEEEE. CDR3 sequence (DNA): TGTGCCAGCAGCTTGGAGGGACTAGGACCTCACAATGAGCAGTTCTTC. Amino acids: CASSLEGLGPHNEQFF.

V gene TRBV5-1 combines with J gene TRBJ2-5, with TRBD2 identical over 10 bases. The CDR3 contains 15 residues. The trim removed 1 base at V and 1 base at J, leaving 1 base unmatched. The germline gives CDR1 SGHRS, CDR2 YFSETQ. The CDR3 sequence is CASSLWTSGQETQYF. CDR3 in DNA: TGCGCCAGCAGCTTGTGGACTAGCGGCCAAGAGACCCAGTACTTC.

This clonotype was detected a few times. The chain carries TRBV19 and TRBJ2-5, with D possibly TRBD1 on 5 matching bases. This CDR3 is 16 amino acids long. CDR1 and CDR2 from the germline V gene are LNHDA and SQIVND (reference sequence). The V gene lost 4 bases and the J gene lost 5 bases, with 20 bases spanning the gap. In nucleotides, the CDR3 is TGTGCCAGTAGTAGGGCAGGGAATAAGGTTGGGGAGACCCAGTACTTC. It encodes CASSRAGNKVGETQYF.

This rearrangement joins TRBV9 to TRBJ1-4, with TRBD1 identical over 9 bases. The CDR3 spans 17 residues. V trimming: 4 bases; J trimming: 10 bases; junction bases outside the gene matches: 17. Germline CDR1 SGDLS, CDR2 YYNGEE. The CDR3 nucleotides read TGTGCCAGCAGCCCACCCGGTGGAGGGACAGGGTCGGTAAAACTGTTTTTT. Amino acid sequence: CASSPPGGGTGSVKLFF.

In this sample, this clonotype turned up a few times. This chain links TRBV7-9 with TRBJ2-3, with 11 bases fitting TRBD2. The CDR3 is 15 residues long. Germline V gene data show CDR1 as SEHNR and CDR2 as FQNEAQ (reference sequence). V gave up 2 bases and J gave up 8 bases; unmatched junction bases: 6. The CDR3 is CASSLRTSGPLTQYF. The CDR3 coding sequence is TGTGCCAGCAGCTTACGGACTAGCGGGCCGCTTACGCAGTATTTT.

This clonotype was found many times. In DNA, the CDR3 is TGTGCCAGCAGCCCTGAGGGCGGTGGCTATGGCTACACCTTC. It is translated as CASSPEGGGYGYTF. The rearrangement uses TRBV6-2 or TRBV6-3 and TRBJ1-2; the D is unclear. The germline CDR1 and CDR2 sequences are MNHEY and SVGEGT. The CDR3 is 14 residues long. V lost 6 bases and J lost 4, with 15 bases in between.

This clonotype has ten or more counts. The CDR3: CASSKTSGLYEQYF. DNA of the CDR3: TGTGCCAGCAGTAAGACTAGCGGACTGTACGAGCAGTACTTC. J is TRBJ2-7 and V is TRBV12-3 or TRBV12-4; 9 bases align to TRBD2. J gave up 4 bases and V 5 bases, and 6 bases lay outside the gene matches. The CDR3 runs 14 residues.

The chain carries TRBV10-2 and TRBJ1-2; no clear D. The CDR3 has 15 residues. V dropped 0 bases and J dropped 2 bases, with 10 bases sitting between them. Germline CDR1 is WSHSY and CDR2 is SAAADI. CDR3 sequence reads: CASSESKGLNYGYTF. The DNA for the CDR3 is TGCGCCAGCAGTGAGTCTAAGGGATTAAACTATGGCTACACCTTC.

The J gene is TRBJ2-3, the V gene TRBV20-1; 8 positions match TRBD1. CDR1 and CDR2 (germline): DFQATT, SNEGSKA (reference sequence). V shed 6 bases and J 3 bases; nucleotides not matched to a gene: 11. The CDR3 totals 15 residues. CDR3 sequence reads: CSAGDRTARTDTQYF. The CDR3, as DNA: TGCAGTGCAGGGGACAGGACAGCTCGTACAGATACGCAGTATTTT.

This clonotype was detected only a few times. The chain employs TRBV28 and TRBJ1-3; D remains ambiguous. Looked up from germline, CDR1 is MDHEN and CDR2 is SYDVKM. The V end lost 2 bases, the J end lost 1 base, and 9 bases lay between the germline ends. The CDR3 runs 15 residues. The CDR3 reads CASSLLSPSGNTIYF. The CDR3 nucleotides are TGTGCCAGCAGTTTACTCTCCCCATCTGGAAACACCATATATTTT.

The chain employs TRBV19 and TRBJ2-2; D is ambiguous. CDR1 LNHDA and CDR2 SQIVND come from the germline V gene (reference sequence). V was trimmed by 3 bases and J by 4 bases, leaving 6 bases between them. CDR3 length: 13 residues. The CDR3 reads CASSMVATGELFF. The CDR3 DNA sequence: TGTGCCAGTAGTATGGTGGCCACCGGGGAGCTGTTTTTT.

This chain uses TRBV2 with TRBJ2-2; D may be TRBD2 (6 bases). The V end lost 8 bases, the J end lost 0 bases, and 13 bases lay between the germline ends. The length of the CDR3 is 15 residues. Germline V gives CDR1 SNHLY, CDR2 FYNNEI. The CDR3 coding sequence is TGTGCCAGCGACCCCGGGGGTGCGAACACCGGGGAGCTGTTTTTT. It translates to CASDPGGANTGELFF.